One T cell receptor beta chain is described in this entry. Its antigen is not known. The CDR3 covers 14 residues. Trimming cost V 2 bases and J 6 bases; bases outside gene matches: 5. CDR1 and CDR2 from the germline V gene are MNHEY and SVGAGI. The record originates from a study of OX40 agonist ivuxolimab in advanced cancers. Study as a whole: At under 85% male, the cohort had a mean age of approximately 60 years, ranging from roughly 20 to 79. Whole-study results and caveats: There was clonal expansion of CD4+ and CD8+ blood T cells by week 6 at 0.1 to 3.0 mg/kg.

TCRdb's copy holds only in-frame clones and misses some; the assay was immunoSEQ multiplex PCR. The sample shows some 100,000 clones, less than 85% of them seen only once. This TCR derives from an adult with an advanced solid tumor such as melanoma, head and neck, liver or kidney cancer. Sequences were derived from CD4+ or CD8+ T cells sorted from blood, sampled in a trial of the OX40 agonist ivuxolimab. The chain combines TRBV6-5 with TRBJ2-7; 9 bases are a match to TRBD1. CDR3 region: CASSYRDRDGEQYF. DNA for the CDR3: TGTGCCAGCAGTTACCGGGACAGGGATGGCGAGCAGTACTTC.